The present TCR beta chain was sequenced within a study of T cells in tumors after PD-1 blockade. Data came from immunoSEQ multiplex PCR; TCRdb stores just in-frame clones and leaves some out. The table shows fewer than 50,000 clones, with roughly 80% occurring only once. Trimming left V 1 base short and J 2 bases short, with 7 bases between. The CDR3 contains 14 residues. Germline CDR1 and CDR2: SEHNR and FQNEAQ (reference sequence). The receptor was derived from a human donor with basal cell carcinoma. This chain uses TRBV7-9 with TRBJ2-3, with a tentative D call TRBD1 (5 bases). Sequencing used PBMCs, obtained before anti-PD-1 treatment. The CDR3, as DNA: TGTGCCAGCAGCTTAGAACAGGACACAGATACGCAGTATTTT. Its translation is CASSLEQDTDTQYF.